These T cell receptor beta chains were read from a single sample in a study of shared clonotypes between healthy human individuals. Produced via immunoSEQ multiplex PCR; TCRdb's table is partial and in-frame only. The sample lists about 2.2 million clones, around 93% occurring once. Material: naive CD8+ T cells from PBMCs. Receptors were obtained from a man between 18 and 29 years old in good health. Some clones in this sample may be carry-over from other donors' samples. Both conserved end residues are part of each CDR3. The D gene is left open where the match is weak. Size values are once, few and many counts, or a class for expanded clones, and some rows have none.

few	.	TRBV10-3	TRBJ1-1	TGTGCCATCTCAAGGGGCGGGGTCACTGAAGCTTTCTTT	CAISRGGVTEAFF
once	.	TRBV10-3	TRBJ1-2	TGTGCCATCAGTGAGTCGTTCAACGGGAACTATGGCTACACCTTC	CAISESFNGNYGYTF
.	TRBD1	TRBV6-6	TRBJ1-2	TGTGCCAGCAGTTACCCGACAGGGGATGGCTACACCTTC	CASSYPTGDGYTF
.	TRBD2	TRBV9	TRBJ2-1	TGTGCCAGCAGCGTAGGCAATAGCGGGAGAAGCGTGGACAATGAGCAGTTCTTC	CASSVGNSGRSVDNEQFF
.	.	TRBV15	TRBJ1-1	TGTGCCACCAGCAAGACTTTTTCGCGATTGACTGAAGCTTTCTTT	CATSKTFSRLTEAFF
.	.	TRBV4-2	TRBJ2-7	TGTGCCAGCAGCCAAGATCCCGGTACCTACGAGCAGTACTTC	CASSQDPGTYEQYF
.	.	TRBV19	TRBJ2-7	TGTGCCAGTAGTATGACGGTAGGGTACGAGCAGTACTTC	CASSMTVGYEQYF
.	.	TRBV6-1	TRBJ1-5	TGTGCCAGCAGTGACGGACACCATTTGATCCCCCAGCATTTT	CASSDGHHLIPQHF
.	.	TRBV10-3	TRBJ2-5	TGTGCCATCACTTCCGACAGACAAGAGACCCAGTACTTC	CAITSDRQETQYF
.	.	TRBV6-1	TRBJ1-1	TGTGCCAGCAGTGAAATATCTCTTTTCAGAGGACAAAAGACTGAAGCTTTCTTT	CASSEISLFRGQKTEAFF
.	.	TRBV28	TRBJ2-2	TGTGCCAGCAGTCCTCAGAGACTCACCGGGGAGCTGTTTTTT	CASSPQRLTGELFF
.	TRBD1	TRBV5-1	TRBJ2-7	TGCGCCAGCAGCTCTACCCCTGACAGGGGAGACGAGCAGTACTTC	CASSSTPDRGDEQYF
.	.	TRBV14	TRBJ2-7	TGTGCCAGCAGCCAGGGCCCCTCTAGAACCTACGAGCAGTACTTC	CASSQGPSRTYEQYF
.	TRBD1	TRBV7-3	TRBJ2-3	TGTGCCAGCAGCTTAGATCGTGGAAGGGGGCCGGATACGCAGTATTTT	CASSLDRGRGPDTQYF
once	TRBD2	TRBV15	TRBJ2-1	TGTGCCACCCGGTCGGGACTAGCGGGAGACTTGTCCTACAATGAGCAGTTCTTC	CATRSGLAGDLSYNEQFF
.	.	TRBV5-1	TRBJ2-1	TGCGCCAGCAGCTTGGTGCCGACAGGAGGAGGTTGGGGTGAGCAGTTCTTC	CASSLVPTGGGWGEQFF
.	.	TRBV5-1	TRBJ1-1	TGCGCCAGCAGCTCCATTCAAAACACTGAAGCTTTCTTT	CASSSIQNTEAFF
once	.	TRBV30	TRBJ2-7	TGTGCCTGGAGTGTAACAGGATGGGACGAGCAGTACTTC	CAWSVTGWDEQYF
.	TRBD1	TRBV5-1	TRBJ2-2	TGCGCCAGCAGCCCTCGTGGGACAGATAACACCGGGGAGCTGTTTTTT	CASSPRGTDNTGELFF
.	.	TRBV5-1	TRBJ1-1	TGCGCCAGCAGCCCGGGTAGGTCCCCTGGGGTGAACACTGAAGCTTTCTTT	CASSPGRSPGVNTEAFF
.	TRBD2	TRBV28	TRBJ2-4	TGTGCGGACCCCAAGGGGAGGGTAGCCAAAAACATTCAGTACTTC	CADPKGRVAKNIQYF
.	.	TRBV19	TRBJ1-5	TGTGCCAGTAGTCATATCCGGAGGGACCATACAAAGAATGGCAATCAGCCCCAGCATTTT	CASSHIRRDHTKNGNQPQHF
.	TRBD2	TRBV7-3	TRBJ2-3	TGTGCCATCCTTAGCGGGAACGAGGCAGATACGCAGTATTTT	CAILSGNEADTQYF
.	.	TRBV11-2	TRBJ2-7	TGTGCCAGCAGCTTACCTTCACGGCCATTCTCCTACGAGCAGTACTTC	CASSLPSRPFSYEQYF
.	.	TRBV6-5	TRBJ2-1	TGTGCCAGCAGTTATCAAGGGCCGAACAATGAGCAGTTCTTC	CASSYQGPNNEQFF
.	.	TRBV10-3	TRBJ2-7	TGTGCCATCAGTGAGTCTCCCTCTATACTCTCCTACGAGCAGTACTTC	CAISESPSILSYEQYF
.	TRBD2	TRBV7-8	TRBJ2-3	TGTGCCAGCAGATCTAGCGGGAGTACGCGTGATACGCAGTATTTT	CASRSSGSTRDTQYF
.	.	TRBV28	TRBJ1-3	TGTGCCAGCACCCAAAGCGGGGGAAACACCATATATTTT	CASTQSGGNTIYF
.	.	TRBV18	TRBJ2-7	TGTGCCAGCTCAACGGGTGGCGGCTGGACGCCCTACGAGCAGTACTTC	CASSTGGGWTPYEQYF
few	TRBD1	TRBV4-2	TRBJ1-1	TGTGCCAGCAGCCAAGAACCGGACAGGATGAACACTGAAGCTTTCTTT	CASSQEPDRMNTEAFF
once	.	TRBV28	TRBJ2-7	TGTGCCAGCAGTGCCCCCGGGCCGAGCTACGAGCAGTACTTC	CASSAPGPSYEQYF
once	.	TRBV11-2	TRBJ2-5	TGTGCCAGCAGCTTAGTCGGTGAACGGCGGGGGACCCAGTACTTC	CASSLVGERRGTQYF
.	.	TRBV6-5	TRBJ2-1	TGTGCCAGCAGTTACTCCCGCTACAATGAGCAGTTCTTC	CASSYSRYNEQFF
.	TRBD2	TRBV4-2	TRBJ2-5	TGTGCCAGCAGCCAAGATTATGGAGCGGGGGCTATTCAAGAGACCCAGTACTTC	CASSQDYGAGAIQETQYF
.	TRBD1	TRBV7-6	TRBJ2-7	TGTGCCAGCAGCCCCAGGGACAGCCACGAGCAGTACTTC	CASSPRDSHEQYF
.	.	TRBV6-5	TRBJ2-7	TGTGCCAGCAGTTACACCCACAGGGACGAGCAGTACTTC	CASSYTHRDEQYF
.	.	TRBV27	TRBJ2-1	TGTGCCAGCAGTTTATGGGGGTTCGGGAATGAGCAGTTCTTC	CASSLWGFGNEQFF
.	TRBD1	TRBV27	TRBJ1-4	TGTGCCAGCAGTTTATTGGACAGGGGTCGGGGGGAAAAACTGTTTTTT	CASSLLDRGRGEKLFF
.	.	TRBV27	TRBJ2-7	TGTGCCAGCTCGTTAAGGGGGAGGGCCGAGCAGTACTTC	CASSLRGRAEQYF
few	TRBD2	TRBV9	TRBJ2-7	TGTGCCAGCAGCGTGACTAGCGGGAGCCACGAGCAGTACTTC	CASSVTSGSHEQYF
.	.	TRBV28	TRBJ1-4	TGTGCCAGCAGGGGTCGCGAGAGGCGGTCGGGGGCCTCTGGGCCGAATGAAAAACTGTTTTTT	CASRGRERRSGASGPNEKLFF
.	.	TRBV28	TRBJ2-1	TGTGCCAGCAGTTTACTGGCGGGATCCTACAATGAGCAGTTCTTC	CASSLLAGSYNEQFF
.	TRBD1	TRBV6-6	TRBJ2-3	TGTGCCAGCAGTTACGGCAGGGGGCGTCAAGATACGCAGTATTTT	CASSYGRGRQDTQYF
.	.	TRBV27	TRBJ2-7	TGTGCCAGCAGTTTATCGAAGCGTTACGAGCAGTACTTC	CASSLSKRYEQYF
once	.	TRBV7-8	TRBJ1-2	TGTGCCAGCAGCCTGGACGGAGTAAACTATGGCTACACCTTC	CASSLDGVNYGYTF
.	.	TRBV7-8	TRBJ2-3	TGTGCCAGCAGCTTCCTCAGGGGCGACACAGATACGCAGTATTTT	CASSFLRGDTDTQYF
.	TRBD1	TRBV6-5	TRBJ2-1	TGTGCCAGCAGTTACTCCGGGACAGGGAACAATGAGCAGTTCTTC	CASSYSGTGNNEQFF